This T cell receptor beta chain is from a study of blood T cell repertoires in COVID-19. Background on the study: From the United States, Italy and Spain came samples of acute and convalescent COVID-19. PBMCs, B-cell-depleted T cells, or T cells provided the cDNA or gDNA that made up the material.

With 2 bases removed from V and 3 bases from J, the gap between germline ends came to 20 bases. This CDR3 comprises 18 residues. Germline lookup yields CDR1 SGDLS and CDR2 YYNGEE. Original processing notes: Reference gene primer amplification gave nucleated cell count estimates. Some clones are missing from TCRdb's copy, which holds only in-frame ones; the method was immunoSEQ multiplex PCR. That table is the source of V, J and clone size, and D and trimming were worked out from the DNA. Among around 130,000 clones listed, around 83% were seen once. The specimen was peripheral blood. This rearrangement joins TRBV9 to TRBJ1-4; a weak D match, TRBD1 (5 bases). This TCR derives from a man aged 35 to 55 with active or convalescent COVID-19. The CDR3 reads CASSVGAQGRGANEKLFF. CDR3 nucleotides: TGTGCCAGCAGCGTTGGGGCCCAGGGTCGAGGCGCTAATGAAAAACTGTTTTTT.